This is a list of T cell receptor beta chains from one sample in a study of blood T cell repertoires in COVID-19. Sequencing used immunoSEQ multiplex PCR; TCRdb keeps in-frame clones, though not all of them. The sample yields about 310,000 clones, 89% seen once. Sequenced sample: PBMCs or T cells enriched from blood (not recorded which). The receptors here all came from a woman aged 40 to 55 who had recovered from COVID-19. Both conserved end residues are part of each CDR3. Fields, in order: V gene, D gene, J gene, clone size, CDR3 DNA, CDR3 protein. The D gene is left open where the match is weak. Only some rows state a clone size, as once, few, many or a class for expanded clones.

V: TRBV28
D: -
J: TRBJ2-7
size: -
DNA: TGTGCCACCTATAGCGGAGGGGATTACGAGCAGTACTTC
CDR3: CATYSGGDYEQYF

V: TRBV30
D: TRBD1
J: TRBJ1-4
size: -
DNA: TGTGCCTGGAGTCCCCCAACAGGGGGCAGTTCGCGTGAAAAACTGTTTTTT
CDR3: CAWSPPTGGSSREKLFF

V: TRBV3-1/TRBV3-2
D: -
J: TRBJ1-5
size: once
DNA: TGTGCCAGCAGCCACAGGGGCGGCAATCAGCCCCAGCATTTT
CDR3: CASSHRGGNQPQHF

V: TRBV27
D: TRBD1
J: TRBJ1-6
size: -
DNA: TGTGCCAGCAGTCGACAGGGGCCGCAACCCCTCCACTTT
CDR3: CASSRQGPQPLHF

V: TRBV29-1
D: -
J: TRBJ1-2
size: -
DNA: TGCAGCGTTGAACAGGGAAGCTTGGGCTACACCTTC
CDR3: CSVEQGSLGYTF

V: TRBV12-3/TRBV12-4
D: -
J: TRBJ1-3
size: -
DNA: TGTGCCAGCAGTCTTGGACAGGGAAACACCATATATTTT
CDR3: CASSLGQGNTIYF

V: TRBV28
D: -
J: TRBJ2-7
size: -
DNA: TGTGCCAGCAGTTTAGTGATTAGCGTATTCTACTCCTACGAGCAGTACTTC
CDR3: CASSLVISVFYSYEQYF

V: TRBV7-2
D: -
J: TRBJ2-1
size: -
DNA: TGTGCCAGCAGCTTAGTTTCTAGCTTTAGCTCCTACAATGAGCAGTTCTTC
CDR3: CASSLVSSFSSYNEQFF

V: TRBV4-3
D: -
J: TRBJ1-3
size: -
DNA: TGCGCCAGCAGCCCAGGGCCCTCTGGAAACACCATATATTTT
CDR3: CASSPGPSGNTIYF

V: TRBV19
D: -
J: TRBJ1-1
size: -
DNA: TGTGCCAGTAGTGTCGACGCGGGGACGGTGAATACTGAAGCTTTCTTT
CDR3: CASSVDAGTVNTEAFF

V: TRBV7-3
D: TRBD2
J: TRBJ2-3
size: once
DNA: TGTGCCAGCAGCTTATGGACTAGCGGGGCCACAGATACGCAGTATTTT
CDR3: CASSLWTSGATDTQYF

V: TRBV18
D: TRBD1
J: TRBJ2-7
size: -
DNA: TGTGCCAGCTCGCCCGGGACAGACTCCTACGAGCAGTACTTC
CDR3: CASSPGTDSYEQYF

V: TRBV9
D: -
J: TRBJ2-1
size: -
DNA: TGTGCCAGCAGCGTAGCCCCTCAGAGGGATAGCTCCTACAATGAGCAGTTCTTC
CDR3: CASSVAPQRDSSYNEQFF

V: TRBV10-3
D: -
J: TRBJ2-7
size: once
DNA: TGTGCCATCAGAGCGTCAGAGGAGATAAGCTCCTACGAGCAGTACTTC
CDR3: CAIRASEEISSYEQYF

V: TRBV30
D: -
J: TRBJ1-1
size: few
DNA: TGTGCCTGGACAGGGATAGAAGCTTTCTTT
CDR3: CAWTGIEAFF

V: TRBV14
D: -
J: TRBJ2-7
size: -
DNA: TGTGCCAGCAGCCAAGATCTAGCTCGGTACTTC
CDR3: CASSQDLARYF